Listed here are 4 T cell receptor beta chains from one sample, sequenced in a study of post-analysis software for immune sequencing data (dated by TCRdb to the mid-2010s). The library relied on PCR. The sample was run on an Illumina HiSeq 2500. Unique molecular identifiers were incorporated into TCR beta cDNA libraries to reduce PCR and sequencing biases. The raw public reads went through TCRdb reprocessing: fastp at Q25, MiXCR clone calling, in-frame beta chains kept. Here each entry gathers all rows of one CDR3 protein and keeps the most common genes and DNA. The sample table shows hundreds of thousands of distinct CDR3 sequences, and roughly two fifths are seen once. Of the sample, 1.5% to 2% falls within the top ten clones. Beyond this particular receptor, the publication reports: Patients showed significantly higher frequencies than controls for about 5 TRBV segments, among them TRBV5-6, TRBV5-1 and TRBV20-1.

No cognate antigen is known for these TCRs. The sequencing sample was made of blood. Every receptor here comes from a girl aged 5-17 years with multiple sclerosis.

This sequence joins TRBV27 and TRBJ2-7, with 7 bases lining up with TRBD1. This CDR3 has 14 residues. V gave up 6 bases and J gave up 1 base; unmatched junction bases: 6. CDR1 MNHEY and CDR2 SMNVEV come from the germline V gene (reference sequence). CDR3 amino acids: CASRRTGPSYEQYF. CDR3 sequence (DNA): TGTGCCAGCAGACGGACAGGTCCTTCCTACGAGCAGTACTTC.

The chain carries TRBV29-1 and TRBJ1-2, with D unresolved. CDR3 size: 15 residues. Trimming shortened V by 1 base and J by 1 base, and 13 bases separated the two germline ends. The germline V gene has CDR1 SQVTM and CDR2 ANQGSEA. The CDR3 region is CSVEGAPTGNYGYTF. CDR3 bases: TGCAGCGTTGAAGGCGCCCCCACCGGTAACTATGGCTACACCTTC.

This clonotype was counted between two and nine times. CDR3 coding DNA: TGCAGTGCTACGACTAGCGGGGGGATCAGGGCCAAAAACATTCAGTACTTC. It translates to CSATTSGGIRAKNIQYF. This rearrangement joins TRBV20-1 to TRBJ2-4; TRBD2 aligns across 13 bases. J lost 1 base, V lost 4 bases, and 7 bases had no gene match. From germline, CDR1 is DFQATT and CDR2 SNEGSKA (reference sequence). The CDR3 has 17 residues.

This clonotype was picked up a small number of times. The rearrangement links TRBV5-1 to TRBJ1-2; the match to TRBD1 covers 7 bases. With V trimmed by 3 bases and J by 4 bases, 6 bases remained unmatched. The CDR3 loop spans 14 amino acids. Germline V gene lookup returns CDR1 SGHRS and CDR2 YFSETQ. In DNA form, the CDR3 reads TGCGCCAGCAGCTCCGGACAGGTTGCCTATGGCTACACCTTC. Its translation is CASSSGQVAYGYTF.